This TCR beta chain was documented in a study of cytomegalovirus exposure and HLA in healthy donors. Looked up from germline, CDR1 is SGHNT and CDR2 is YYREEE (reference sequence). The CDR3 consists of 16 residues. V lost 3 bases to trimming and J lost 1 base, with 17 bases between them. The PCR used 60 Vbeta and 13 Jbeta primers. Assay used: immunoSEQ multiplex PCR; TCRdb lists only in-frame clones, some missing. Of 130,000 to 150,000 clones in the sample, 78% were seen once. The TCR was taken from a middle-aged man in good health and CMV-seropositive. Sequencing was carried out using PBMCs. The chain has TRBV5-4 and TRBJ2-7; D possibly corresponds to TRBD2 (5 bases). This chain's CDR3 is CASSSATRTASYEQYF. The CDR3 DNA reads TGTGCCAGCAGCTCCGCCACTAGAACGGCTTCCTACGAGCAGTACTTC.